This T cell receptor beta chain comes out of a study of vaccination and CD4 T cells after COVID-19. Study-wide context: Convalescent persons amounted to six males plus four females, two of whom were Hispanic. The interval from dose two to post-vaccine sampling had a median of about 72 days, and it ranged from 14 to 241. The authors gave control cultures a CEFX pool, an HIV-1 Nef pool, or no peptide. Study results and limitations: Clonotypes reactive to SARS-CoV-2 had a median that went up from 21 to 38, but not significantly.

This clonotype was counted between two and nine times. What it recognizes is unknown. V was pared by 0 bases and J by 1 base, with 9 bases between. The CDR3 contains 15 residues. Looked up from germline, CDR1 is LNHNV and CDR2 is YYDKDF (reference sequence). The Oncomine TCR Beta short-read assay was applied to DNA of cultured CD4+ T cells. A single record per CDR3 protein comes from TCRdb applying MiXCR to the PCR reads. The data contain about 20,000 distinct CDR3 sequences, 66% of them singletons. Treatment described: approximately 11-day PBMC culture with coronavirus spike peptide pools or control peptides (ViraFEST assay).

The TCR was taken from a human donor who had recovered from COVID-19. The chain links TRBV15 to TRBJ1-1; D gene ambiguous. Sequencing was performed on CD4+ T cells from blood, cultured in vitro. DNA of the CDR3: TGTGCCACCAGCAGAGAGGATAGGAGGAACACTGAAGCTTTCTTT. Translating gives CATSREDRRNTEAFF. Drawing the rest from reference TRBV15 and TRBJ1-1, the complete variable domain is DAMVIQNPRYQVTQFGKPVTLSCSQTLNHNVMYWYQQKSSQAPKLLFHYYDKDFNNEADTPDNFQSRRPNTSFCFLDIRSPGLGDTAMYLCATSREDRRNTEAFFGQGTRLTVV.